One sample yielded the 21 T cell receptor beta chains listed below, sequenced in a study of cytomegalovirus exposure and HLA in healthy donors. The method was immunoSEQ multiplex PCR; TCRdb's version includes in-frame clones alone and lacks a portion of them. This sample has fewer than 250,000 clones, with approximately 88% found just once. Sample: PBMCs. The receptors were gathered from a woman aged 25-40 years in good health and CMV-seropositive.

The rearrangement uses TRBV7-2 and TRBJ2-2, with D unclear. The CDR3 sequence is 14 residues long. Germline CDR1 is SGHTA and CDR2 is FQGNSA. Trimming left V 5 bases short and J 4 bases short, with 11 bases between. The CDR3 is CASSTTKGTGELFF. In DNA, the CDR3 is TGTGCCAGCAGCACTACTAAGGGCACCGGGGAGCTGTTTTTT.

The chain is built from TRBV9 and TRBJ2-5; D gene ambiguous. Looked up from germline, CDR1 is SGDLS and CDR2 is YYNGEE. The V gene lost 4 bases and the J gene lost 2 bases, with 6 bases spanning the gap. This CDR3 spans 12 amino acids. The CDR3 is CASSSLQETQYF. The CDR3 bases are TGTGCCAGCAGCTCACTACAAGAGACCCAGTACTTC.

The chain has TRBV7-9 and TRBJ1-2, with TRBD1 as a possible D gene (5 bases). This CDR3 contains 13 residues. In germline, CDR1 is SEHNR, CDR2 FQNEAQ (reference sequence). V lost 4 bases and J lost 3, with 9 bases in between. CDR3 protein: CASSSGRYYGYTF. CDR3 nucleotide sequence: TGTGCCAGCAGCTCGGGACGGTACTATGGCTACACCTTC.

The chain recombines TRBV4-1 with TRBJ1-2, with D perhaps TRBD1 (5 bases). Germline V lookup: CDR1 MGHRA, CDR2 YSYEKL. V was cut by 2 bases and J by 6 bases, with 13 bases left in between. The CDR3 totals 14 residues. This CDR3 is CASSQTGGPNGYTF. The CDR3, as DNA: TGCGCCAGCAGCCAAACAGGAGGACCCAATGGCTACACCTTC.

The sample holds a few counts of this clone. Here the CDR3 reads CASSLASSGKETQYF. The CDR3 DNA follows: TGTGCCAGCAGCTTGGCTTCTAGCGGTAAAGAGACCCAGTACTTC. The V call is TRBV5-8, the J call TRBJ2-5, with 7 bases aligning to TRBD2. V lost 0 bases and J lost 3; bases outside the gene matches: 5. CDR1 and CDR2 (germline): SGHTS, YDEGEE. The CDR3 sequence is 15 residues long. Full variable domain (remainder filled in from reference TRBV5-8 and TRBJ2-5): EAGVTQSPTHLIKTRGQQATLRCSPISGHTSVYWYQQALGLGLQFLLWYDEGEERNRGNFPPRFSGRQFPNYSSELNVNALELEDSALYLCASSLASSGKETQYFGPGTRLLVL.

This chain joins TRBV6-1 and TRBJ1-1; a possible D gene is TRBD1 (6 bases). Germline CDR1 and CDR2: MNHNS and SASEGT. The V and J ends lost 2 bases and 1 base respectively, with 8 bases between them. The CDR3 sequence is 14 residues long. DNA for the CDR3: TGTGCCAGCAGTGAAAACAGGGCGAACACTGAAGCTTTCTTT. Translating it yields CASSENRANTEAFF.

The rearrangement joins TRBV27 to TRBJ2-7; either TRBD1 or TRBD2 may fit D (5 bases each). This CDR3 spans 16 amino acids. Trimming took off 2 bases at V and 4 bases at J, with 18 bases between the two ends. Per germline, CDR1 MNHEY and CDR2 SMNVEV (reference sequence). Here the CDR3 reads CASSLGPPGPFYEQYF. The CDR3, as DNA: TGTGCCAGCAGTTTAGGTCCGCCGGGGCCCTTTTACGAGCAGTACTTC.

CDR3 region: CASSATSNTGELFF. The CDR3 bases are TGTGCCAGCAGCGCAACATCGAACACCGGGGAGCTGTTTTTT. V usage is TRBV13 and J usage is TRBJ2-2; D is unresolved. Per germline, CDR1 PRHDT and CDR2 FYEKMQ (reference sequence). Trimming took 5 bases from V and 0 from J, leaving 7 bases between them. The CDR3 totals 14 residues. Full variable domain (remainder filled in from reference TRBV13 and TRBJ2-2): AAGVIQSPRHLIKEKRETATLKCYPIPRHDTVYWYQQGPGQDPQFLISFYEKMQSDKGSIPDRFSAQQFSDYHSELNMSSLELGDSALYFCASSATSNTGELFFGEGSRLTVL.

This chain links TRBV10-3 with TRBJ2-1, with 7 bases that match TRBD1. The germline V gene has CDR1 ENHRY and CDR2 SYGVKD. V lost 10 bases, J lost 5 bases, and 8 bases stayed unmatched. This CDR3 spans 13 amino acids. Here the CDR3 reads CATTGTEDNEQFF. Written as DNA, the CDR3 is TGTGCCACCACCGGGACAGAAGACAATGAGCAGTTCTTC.

The chain recombines TRBV7-8 with TRBJ2-7; 9 positions match TRBD1. CDR1 is SGHVS and CDR2 is FQNEAQ in the germline V gene. The CDR3 covers 15 residues. The V gene end was trimmed by 5 bases and the J gene end by 3 bases; junction bases not matched to a gene: 8. The CDR3 here is CASSKPGQGDYEQYF. The CDR3 DNA follows: TGTGCCAGCAGCAAACCGGGACAGGGAGACTACGAGCAGTACTTC.

The table lists this clone with many counts. This chain connects TRBV7-6 to TRBJ2-2; unclear D gene. This CDR3 is 11 amino acids long. Germline V gene lookup returns CDR1 SGHVS and CDR2 FNYEAQ. Trimming pared 8 bases from V and 0 bases from J, leaving 1 base between. CDR3 DNA: TGTGCCAGCTCGAACACCGGGGAGCTGTTTTTT. It translates to CASSNTGELFF. Full variable domain (remainder filled in from reference TRBV7-6 and TRBJ2-2): GAGVSQSPRYKVTKRGQDVALRCDPISGHVSLYWYRQALGQGPEFLTYFNYEAQQDKSGLPNDRFSAERPEGSISTLTIQRTEQRDSAMYRCASSNTGELFFGEGSRLTVL.

The rearrangement links TRBV21-1 to TRBJ2-5; the D call of TRBD2 is as the table states it, not checked on the DNA. TRBV21-1 counts as a pseudogene. This CDR3 contains 15 residues. The CDR3 loop reads CASSKASGKQETQYF. CDR3 DNA sequence: TGTGCCAGCAGCAAGGCTAGCGGGAAGCAAGAGACCCAGTACTTC.

The chain recombines TRBV5-1 with TRBJ1-1; a possible D gene is TRBD1 (5 bases). Germline values: CDR1 SGHRS, CDR2 YFSETQ. The CDR3 totals 14 residues. The ends were cut back, 2 bases at V and 6 bases at J, with 14 bases in the middle. CDR3 protein: CASSFMGPGAEAFF. The DNA for the CDR3 is TGCGCCAGCAGCTTCATGGGGCCTGGGGCTGAAGCTTTCTTT.

A remark on this clone: A junction boundary mismatches the germline segment, possibly from a read error. This rearrangement joins TRBV7-7 to TRBJ2-2; D not resolved. The germline V gene has CDR1 SSHAT and CDR2 FNYEAQ (reference sequence). CDR3 length: 13 residues. The CDR3 nucleotides read TGTGCTAGCAGCTTGTCAGTTGCCGGGGAGCTGTTTTTT. As protein: CASSLSVAGELFF. Filled out from reference TRBV7-7 and TRBJ2-2, the complete variable domain reads GAGVSQSPRYKVTKRGQDVTLRCDPISSHATLYWYQQALGQGPEFLTYFNYEAQPDKSGLPSDRFSAERPEGSISTLTIQRTEQRDSAMYRCASSLSVAGELFFGEGSRLTVL.

The genes are TRBV7-8 and TRBJ2-7, with no clear D. V shed 4 bases and J shed 2 bases, with 18 bases lying between them. This CDR3 contains 16 residues. Germline V gene sequence: CDR1 SGHVS, CDR2 FQNEAQ. The chain's CDR3 is CASSSEWAVKPYEQYF. DNA for the CDR3: TGTGCCAGCAGCTCCGAATGGGCGGTCAAACCCTACGAGCAGTACTTC.

V is TRBV5-1 and J is TRBJ1-1; D perhaps matches TRBD1 (5 bases). The CDR3 consists of 15 residues. The V gene's germline CDR1 is SGHRS and CDR2 YFSETQ. The ends were cut back, 5 bases at V and 1 base at J, with 15 bases in the middle. The CDR3 DNA sequence: TGCGCCAGCAGAGGGGACTGGAGTGCGAACACTGAAGCTTTCTTT. This encodes CASRGDWSANTEAFF.

The chain employs TRBV4-1 and TRBJ2-1; TRBD2 agrees at 7 bases. Germline-derived CDR1 and CDR2 are MGHRA and YSYEKL. The V gene end was trimmed by 6 bases and the J gene end by 0 bases; junction bases not matched to a gene: 5. The length of the CDR3 is 15 residues. Here the CDR3 DNA reads TGCGCCAGCAGGCCGATAGCGGGCTCCTACAATGAGCAGTTCTTC. It codes for CASRPIAGSYNEQFF.

The chain has TRBV6-1 and TRBJ1-1, with no clear D. CDR1 MNHNS and CDR2 SASEGT come from the germline V gene. The CDR3 sequence is 14 residues long. Trimming pared 3 bases from V and 5 bases from J, leaving 13 bases between. CDR3 loop: CASSDRASVTEAFF. The CDR3 region has the DNA TGTGCCAGCAGTGATAGGGCGTCTGTTACTGAAGCTTTCTTT.

The chain links TRBV5-1 to TRBJ2-1, with D possibly TRBD2 on 5 matching bases. V was trimmed by 1 base and J by 1 base, leaving 15 bases between them. The length of the CDR3 is 17 residues. CDR1 and CDR2 (germline): SGHRS, YFSETQ. The DNA of the CDR3 is TGCGCCAGCAGCTTGTCTTCCCGGGGTGGGTCCTACAATGAGCAGTTCTTC. It specifies CASSLSSRGGSYNEQFF.

The J gene is TRBJ2-7, the V gene TRBV5-1, with 10 bases lining up with TRBD1. The germline V gene encodes CDR1 SGHRS and CDR2 YFSETQ. With V trimmed by 6 bases and J by 4 bases, 10 bases remained unmatched. This CDR3 has 15 amino acids. As DNA, the CDR3 is TGCGCCAGCAAGGTAACCGGGACAGGGGCGTACGAGCAGTACTTC. Its translation is CASKVTGTGAYEQYF.

This rearrangement joins TRBV4-3 to TRBJ1-2; weak D call: TRBD1 (5 bases). The CDR3 spans 14 residues. Between the trimmed V and J ends, which lost 0 bases and 7 bases, there was a span of 12 bases. Germline CDR1 and CDR2: LGHNA and YSLEER. DNA of the CDR3: TGCGCCAGCAGCCAAGAGTCCCCGACAGTTGGCTACACCTTC. Its protein is CASSQESPTVGYTF.